The 16 T cell receptor beta chains given below trace back to one sample, sequenced in a study of cytomegalovirus exposure and HLA in healthy donors (dated by TCRdb to 2016 to 2017). Library creation used the immunoSEQ multiplex PCR assay. The source is immuneACCESS, and TCRdb retained only in-frame sequences with V and J called. Part of the clones is not carried over; for the studies checked, unresolved V genes explain less than half of this, and the remainder is unexplained. In all, the sample holds tens of thousands of clones, and approximately 91% of those were seen once. The top ten clones comprise approximately 2% of the sample. Sequences were obtained from PBMCs. The source of these receptors is a young man in good health and CMV-seronegative.

The V and J genes are TRBV15 and TRBJ1-1; D not certain. CDR1 is LNHNV, CDR2 YYDKDF, per germline (reference sequence). CDR3 length equals 15 residues. V lost 0 bases and J lost 6, with 14 bases in between. The DNA for the CDR3 is TGTGCCACCAGCAGAGATGAGCGGACGGTGGCTGAAGCTTTCTTT. Its protein product is CATSRDERTVAEAFF.

The chain has TRBV5-1 and TRBJ2-3; maybe TRBD1 (7 bases). The CDR3 totals 15 residues. The V end was cut by 7 bases, the J end by 2 bases, with 17 bases between. Germline values: CDR1 SGHRS, CDR2 YFSETQ. The CDR3 sequence is CASYAGQPDTDTQYF. Written as DNA, the CDR3 is TGCGCCAGCTACGCGGGACAGCCAGACACAGATACGCAGTATTTT.

This chain links TRBV7-8 with TRBJ2-1, with TRBD2 identical over 8 bases. The V gene's germline CDR1 is SGHVS and CDR2 FQNEAQ. V gave up 1 base and J gave up 2 bases; unmatched junction bases: 4. The CDR3 runs 16 residues. In nucleotides, the CDR3 is TGTGCCAGCAGCTTAGGGGTTAGCGGGACCTACAATGAGCAGTTCTTC. Encoded protein: CASSLGVSGTYNEQFF.

The CDR3 spells CASSMGLAYNEQFF. The CDR3 DNA reads as TGTGCCAGTAGTATGGGACTAGCCTACAATGAGCAGTTCTTC. This sequence joins TRBV19 and TRBJ2-1, with 8 bases fitting TRBD2. The J segment lost 2 bases and the V segment lost 3 bases, leaving 0 bases of the junction unmatched. The CDR3 extends over 14 amino acids. Germline V gene data show CDR1 as LNHDA and CDR2 as SQIVND (reference sequence).

The chain combines TRBV11-2 with TRBJ1-1; D is possibly TRBD1 (5 bases). CDR1 and CDR2 (germline): SGHAT, FQNNGV. V was pared by 7 bases and J by 7 bases, with 22 bases between. The CDR3 spans 15 residues. CDR3 DNA sequence: TGTGCCAGCACCATTCGCTGGGGCGAACCCAGTGAAGCTTTCTTT. It yields the protein CASTIRWGEPSEAFF.

Only one count was recorded for this clone. The chain has TRBV5-1 and TRBJ1-3; 9 bases match TRBD1. Germline V gene sequence: CDR1 SGHRS, CDR2 YFSETQ. J gave up 4 bases and V 1 base, and 6 bases lay outside the gene matches. CDR3 size: 16 residues. CDR3 sequence (DNA): TGCGCCAGCAGCTTGACACAGGGGGCGCTGGGAAACACCATATATTTT. Amino acids: CASSLTQGALGNTIYF.

The chain carries TRBV7-9 and TRBJ2-3, with 7 positions matching TRBD2. Trimming took 5 bases from V and 0 from J; bases not matched to a gene: 11. The CDR3 has 17 residues. Germline-derived CDR1 and CDR2 are SEHNR and FQNEAQ (reference sequence). CDR3 nucleotide sequence: TGTGCCAGCAGCCCGCGACTCCGTAGCGGGAGCACAGATACGCAGTATTTT. This sequence encodes CASSPRLRSGSTDTQYF.

A single count supports this clone. The rearrangement joins TRBV5-4 to TRBJ2-1; 16 bases line up with TRBD2. The germline CDR1 and CDR2 sequences are SGHNT and YYREEE (reference sequence). CDR3 length equals 17 residues. Trimming removed 4 bases from V and 4 bases from J; junction bases left unmatched: 5. CDR3 region: CASSAGTSGRAYNEQFF. Here the CDR3 DNA reads TGTGCCAGCAGCGCCGGGACTAGCGGGAGGGCATACAATGAGCAGTTCTTC.

The chain joins TRBV6-6 to TRBJ2-7; tentative D call: TRBD1 (6 bases). V was shortened by 3 bases and J by 3 bases, with 12 bases between the two germline ends. The V gene's germline CDR1 is MNHNY and CDR2 SVGAGI (reference sequence). This CDR3 region has 14 residues. The CDR3 DNA follows: TGTGCCAGCAGTTATTTAGGACAGAGCTACGAGCAGTACTTC. Amino acid sequence: CASSYLGQSYEQYF.

V and J are TRBV7-6 and TRBJ2-1, with TRBD2 matching 13 bases. Trimming at V came to 4 bases and at J to 6 bases, leaving 6 bases not matched to a gene. The CDR3 totals 16 residues. Germline V lookup: CDR1 SGHVS, CDR2 FNYEAQ. This CDR3 reads CASSSVTSGRANEQFF. DNA of the CDR3: TGTGCCAGCAGCTCAGTCACTAGCGGGAGGGCCAATGAGCAGTTCTTC.

The gene calls are TRBV6-5 and TRBJ1-1; 8 bases match TRBD1. The length of the CDR3 is 12 residues. Germline V gene lookup returns CDR1 MNHEY and CDR2 SVGAGI. With V trimmed by 6 bases and J by 4 bases, 1 base remained unmatched. The CDR3 DNA follows: TGTGCCAGCAGAGACAGGGGCACTGAAGCTTTCTTT. Its protein product is CASRDRGTEAFF.

The genes are TRBV5-4 and TRBJ2-3, with D possibly being TRBD2 (7 bases). CDR1 is SGHNT and CDR2 is YYREEE in the germline V gene (reference sequence). V shed 4 bases and J shed 6 bases, with 24 bases lying between them. The CDR3 sequence is 17 residues long. Here the CDR3 DNA reads TGTGCCAGCAGCCAGGGCGGGGGCGGGGGCACGTGGGATACGCAGTATTTT. Protein product: CASSQGGGGGTWDTQYF.

The genes are TRBV18 and TRBJ1-1; TRBD1 might be the D (5 bases). Trimming took off 3 bases at V and 7 bases at J, with 12 bases between the two ends. The CDR3 extends over 13 amino acids. CDR1 and CDR2 from the germline V gene are KGHSH and LQKENI. DNA for the CDR3: TGTGCCAGCTCACCTGCCAGGGATAATGAAGCTTTCTTT. Protein product: CASSPARDNEAFF.

The V call is TRBV11-3, the J call TRBJ2-7, with D maybe TRBD1 (6 bases). Germline CDR1 is SGHNT and CDR2 is YENEEA. The germline V and J ends were trimmed by 3 bases and 7 bases, with 13 bases remaining between them. The CDR3 sequence is 13 residues long. Written as DNA, the CDR3 is TGTGCCAGCAGCTTGTTCCTAGGGGGTGAGCAGTACTTC. This translates into CASSLFLGGEQYF.

This sequence joins TRBV6-1 and TRBJ2-7; perhaps TRBD1 as D (6 bases). The CDR3 sequence is 12 residues long. Germline V lookup: CDR1 MNHNS, CDR2 SASEGT. V gave up 4 bases and J gave up 5 bases, with 9 bases separating them. The CDR3 sequence: CASSVTGNEQYF. CDR3 coding DNA: TGTGCCAGCAGTGTAACAGGGAACGAGCAGTACTTC.

The J gene is TRBJ1-5, the V gene TRBV28; 7 positions match TRBD1. The CDR3 has 18 residues. Germline V lookup: CDR1 MDHEN, CDR2 SYDVKM. After removal of 5 bases from V and 0 bases from J, the junction contained 13 bases not matched to a gene. This CDR3 is CASSDPTGRRYSNQPQHF. In DNA, the CDR3 is TGTGCCAGCAGTGACCCGACAGGGCGACGCTATAGCAATCAGCCCCAGCATTTT. The full variable domain, in which reference TRBV28 and TRBJ1-5 provide the parts outside the CDR3, is DVKVTQSSRYLVKRTGEKVFLECVQDMDHENMFWYRQDPGLGLRLIYFSYDVKMKEKGDIPEGYSVSREKKERFSLILESASTNQTSMYLCASSDPTGRRYSNQPQHFGDGTRLSIL.